This TCR beta chain was obtained from a study of early T cells in non-severe SARS-CoV-2 infection. Unique molecular identifiers were added to individual cDNA molecules. Using its own MiXCR run on the 5' RACE reads, TCRdb lists one record per CDR3 protein. The repertoire holds roughly 40,000 distinct CDR3 sequences, around 6.3% seen once, with 7.5% to 8.5% in the top ten. This clonotype was observed many times. Its specificity is unknown. Study-level points and caveats: VDJdb matching skewed toward anti-spike CD8 responses, missing private and CD4 specificities.

The CDR3 runs 14 residues. In germline, CDR1 is DFQATT, CDR2 SNEGSKA (reference sequence). V was pared by 1 base and J by 3 bases, with 4 bases of the junction left unmatched. The receptor comes from an adult who was a healthcare worker with PCR-confirmed SARS-CoV-2 infection or an uninfected control (not recorded which). Source: whole blood, taken at baseline. The V and J genes are TRBV20-1 and TRBJ2-5; 8 bases fit TRBD2. As DNA, the CDR3 is TGCAGTGCTAGAGTGGCGGGGGGCAAAGAGACCCAGTACTTC. Protein sequence: CSARVAGGKETQYF.